These T cell receptor beta chains were read from a single sample in a study of technical replicates of blood from a few donors. Only in-frame clones appear in the TCRdb table, and some are missing; sequencing was by immunoSEQ multiplex PCR. The repertoire holds some 54,000 clones, with around 93% as singletons. The sequenced sample was PBMCs. Every receptor here comes from a human donor in good health. Some clones in this sample may be carry-over from other donors' samples. CDR3s include the opening cysteine and the closing phenylalanine or tryptophan. D genes are given only for firm matches. Only part of the rows carry a size: once, few, many, or a class if the clone is expanded.

d_gene | j_gene | v_gene | abundance | CDR3aa | CDR3nt
TRBD2 | TRBJ2-7 | TRBV7-6 | . | CASSQGLAGGYEQYF | TGTGCCAGCAGTCAGGGGTTGGCGGGGGGATACGAGCAGTACTTC
TRBD1 | TRBJ2-7 | TRBV11-2 | . | CASSLGGAGGYEQYF | TGTGCCAGCAGTCTGGGTGGGGCAGGGGGCTACGAGCAGTACTTC
TRBD2 | TRBJ2-1 | TRBV5-1 | . | CASSLVLAGVDEQFF | TGCGCCAGCAGCTTAGTACTAGCGGGAGTCGATGAGCAGTTCTTC
. | TRBJ1-3 | TRBV2 | . | CASSGDLGGNTIYF | TGTGCCAGCAGTGGAGATCTTGGTGGAAACACCATATATTTT
. | TRBJ1-6 | TRBV4-2 | . | CASSQWSPEVGSPLHF | TGTGCCAGCAGCCAATGGAGTCCCGAGGTCGGTTCACCCCTCCACTTT
. | TRBJ1-2 | TRBV6-1 | . | CASSERGMAPNYGYTF | TGTGCCAGCAGTGAACGCGGTATGGCACCTAACTATGGCTACACCTTC
. | TRBJ2-7 | TRBV6-5 | . | CASRKDGGSSYEQYF | TGTGCCAGCAGGAAAGACGGGGGAAGCTCCTACGAGCAGTACTTC
. | TRBJ2-1 | TRBV7-2 | . | CASSLEGSGYNEQFF | TGTGCCAGCAGCTTAGAAGGTAGCGGATACAATGAGCAGTTCTTC
. | TRBJ2-7 | TRBV6-5 | . | CASSYSLLAYEQYF | TGTGCCAGCAGTTACTCTCTTTTGGCTTACGAGCAGTACTTC
. | TRBJ2-2 | TRBV7-3 | . | CASSPTGTSTGELFF | TGTGCCAGCAGCCCCACCGGGACTTCAACCGGGGAGCTGTTTTTT
TRBD1 | TRBJ1-1 | TRBV30 | . | CAWSPRGYTEAFF | TGTGCCTGGAGCCCCAGGGGGTACACTGAAGCTTTCTTT
. | TRBJ1-3 | TRBV11-2 | . | CASSPDQRAGNTIYF | TGTGCCAGCAGCCCTGACCAACGGGCTGGAAACACCATATATTTT
. | TRBJ1-4 | TRBV18 | . | CASSPGLGGDEKLFF | TGTGCCAGCTCACCAGGTTTAGGAGGAGATGAAAAACTGTTTTTT
TRBD1 | TRBJ2-7 | TRBV4-3 | . | CASSQDRGSTYEQYF | TGCGCCAGCAGTCAGGACAGGGGGTCAACCTACGAGCAGTACTTC
. | TRBJ2-7 | TRBV2 | . | CASSEGQYEQYF | TGTGCCAGCAGTGAAGGGCAGTACGAGCAGTACTTC
TRBD2 | TRBJ2-5 | TRBV7-2 | . | CASSIGGGDGTQYF | TGTGCCAGCTCTATCGGCGGGGGGGACGGGACCCAGTACTTC
. | TRBJ2-3 | TRBV4-1 | . | CASSQSDTRNTQYF | TGCGCCAGCAGCCAATCCGACACAAGAAATACGCAGTATTTT
. | TRBJ1-4 | TRBV7-2 | . | CASSLAGEVVTNEKLFF | TGTGCCAGCAGCTTAGCCGGGGAGGTGGTAACTAATGAAAAACTGTTTTTT
. | TRBJ2-1 | TRBV7-3 | . | CASSRYVQNEQFF | TGTGCCAGCAGCCGATACGTACAAAATGAGCAGTTCTTC
. | TRBJ2-2 | TRBV21-1 | few | CASSTGPGLAFYVSGELFF | TGTGCCAGCAGCACTGGGCCGGGACTAGCTTTTTACGTGTCCGGGGAGCTGTTTTTT
. | TRBJ1-1 | TRBV15 | . | CATSTTATEAFF | TGTGCCACCAGCACTACAGCCACTGAAGCTTTCTTT
. | TRBJ1-1 | TRBV30 | . | CAWSVTPQNTEAFF | TGTGCCTGGAGTGTAACACCACAGAACACTGAAGCTTTCTTT
. | TRBJ1-1 | TRBV29-1 | . | CSAGNMRGFQRDTEAFF | TGCAGCGCCGGGAATATGCGGGGATTTCAAAGGGACACTGAAGCTTTCTTT
. | TRBJ1-3 | TRBV6-1 | . | CASSPPSGNTIYF | TGTGCCAGCAGTCCCCCCTCCGGAAACACCATATATTTT
. | TRBJ1-6 | TRBV9 | . | CASSVGGSSNSPLHF | TGTGCCAGCAGCGTAGGCGGGTCTAGTAATTCACCCCTCCACTTT
TRBD1 | TRBJ2-5 | TRBV7-9 | . | CASSSRTGLKQETQYF | TGTGCCAGCAGCTCCAGGACAGGACTGAAACAAGAGACCCAGTACTTC
TRBD1 | TRBJ1-4 | TRBV4-2 | . | CASSQDSGQGGEKLFF | TGTGCCAGCAGCCAAGATTCCGGACAGGGGGGTGAAAAACTGTTTTTT
TRBD2 | TRBJ2-1 | TRBV10-3 | . | CAIGGLVSNEQFF | TGTGCCATCGGAGGACTAGTCTCCAATGAGCAGTTCTTC
TRBD2 | TRBJ2-3 | TRBV11-3 | . | CASSLGAGGQYF | TGTGCCAGCAGCTTGGGGGCGGGGGGGCAGTATTTT
. | TRBJ1-1 | TRBV27 | few | CASNRMAGLGENTEAFF | TGTGCCAGCAACCGGATGGCAGGGCTCGGAGAAAACACTGAAGCTTTCTTT
TRBD1 | TRBJ1-4 | TRBV2 | . | CASRGQTNEKLFF | TGTGCCAGCAGGGGACAGACTAATGAAAAGCTGTTTTTT